Included here is one TCR beta chain sequence, with context. These data come from a study of cytomegalovirus exposure and HLA in healthy donors. As for the study in general: From donors who were HLA-typed, an early data release held approximately 80 million unique TCRs.

The V end was cut by 5 bases, the J end by 4 bases, with 11 bases between. Germline CDR1 and CDR2: SGHTA and FQGNSA. The CDR3 is 14 amino acids. The study ran its PCR with 60 Vbeta and 13 Jbeta primers. As processed by the authors: Some 11 million of the 60 million to 90 million unique TCR beta chains counted in a later analysis were shared. Only in-frame clones appear in the TCRdb table, and some are missing; sequencing was by immunoSEQ multiplex PCR. The V and J calls and clone size come from that table; D and trimming were worked out from the DNA. Of approximately 120,000 clones in the sample, under 90% are singletons; the top ten hold under 2.5%.

The source of this sequence is a woman under 40 in good health and CMV-seronegative. The rearrangement links TRBV7-2 to TRBJ2-2; a weak D match, TRBD1 (5 bases). Sequencing was performed on PBMCs. The CDR3 DNA reads TGTGCCAGCAGCACTCTAGGGGCCACCGGGGAGCTGTTTTTT. This gives the protein CASSTLGATGELFF.